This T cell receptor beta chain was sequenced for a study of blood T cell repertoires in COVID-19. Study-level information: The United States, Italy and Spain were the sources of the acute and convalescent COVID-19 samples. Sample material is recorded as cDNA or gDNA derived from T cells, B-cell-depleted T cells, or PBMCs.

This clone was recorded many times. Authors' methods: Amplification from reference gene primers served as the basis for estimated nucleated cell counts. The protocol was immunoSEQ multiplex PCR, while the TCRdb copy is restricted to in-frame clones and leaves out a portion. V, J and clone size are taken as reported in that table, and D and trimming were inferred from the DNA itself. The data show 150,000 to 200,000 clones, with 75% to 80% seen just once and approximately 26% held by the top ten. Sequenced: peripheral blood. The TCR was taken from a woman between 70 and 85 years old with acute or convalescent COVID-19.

The DNA of the CDR3 is TGCGCCAGCAGCTTGAGCCTGGGACTAGCGAGGCATGAGCAGTTCTTC. Protein: CASSLSLGLARHEQFF. The rearrangement joins TRBV5-1 to TRBJ2-1, with TRBD2 matching 10 bases. CDR3 length: 16 amino acids. Trimming at V came to 1 base and at J to 8 bases, leaving 9 bases not matched to a gene. Germline loops: CDR1 SGHRS, CDR2 YFSETQ. The complete variable domain, with remaining parts taken from reference TRBV5-1 and TRBJ2-1, reads KAGVTQTPRYLIKTRGQQVTLSCSPISGHRSVSWYQQTPGQGLQFLFEYFSETQRNKGNFPGRFSGRQFSNSRSEMNVSTLELGDSALYLCASSLSLGLARHEQFFGPGTRLTVL.